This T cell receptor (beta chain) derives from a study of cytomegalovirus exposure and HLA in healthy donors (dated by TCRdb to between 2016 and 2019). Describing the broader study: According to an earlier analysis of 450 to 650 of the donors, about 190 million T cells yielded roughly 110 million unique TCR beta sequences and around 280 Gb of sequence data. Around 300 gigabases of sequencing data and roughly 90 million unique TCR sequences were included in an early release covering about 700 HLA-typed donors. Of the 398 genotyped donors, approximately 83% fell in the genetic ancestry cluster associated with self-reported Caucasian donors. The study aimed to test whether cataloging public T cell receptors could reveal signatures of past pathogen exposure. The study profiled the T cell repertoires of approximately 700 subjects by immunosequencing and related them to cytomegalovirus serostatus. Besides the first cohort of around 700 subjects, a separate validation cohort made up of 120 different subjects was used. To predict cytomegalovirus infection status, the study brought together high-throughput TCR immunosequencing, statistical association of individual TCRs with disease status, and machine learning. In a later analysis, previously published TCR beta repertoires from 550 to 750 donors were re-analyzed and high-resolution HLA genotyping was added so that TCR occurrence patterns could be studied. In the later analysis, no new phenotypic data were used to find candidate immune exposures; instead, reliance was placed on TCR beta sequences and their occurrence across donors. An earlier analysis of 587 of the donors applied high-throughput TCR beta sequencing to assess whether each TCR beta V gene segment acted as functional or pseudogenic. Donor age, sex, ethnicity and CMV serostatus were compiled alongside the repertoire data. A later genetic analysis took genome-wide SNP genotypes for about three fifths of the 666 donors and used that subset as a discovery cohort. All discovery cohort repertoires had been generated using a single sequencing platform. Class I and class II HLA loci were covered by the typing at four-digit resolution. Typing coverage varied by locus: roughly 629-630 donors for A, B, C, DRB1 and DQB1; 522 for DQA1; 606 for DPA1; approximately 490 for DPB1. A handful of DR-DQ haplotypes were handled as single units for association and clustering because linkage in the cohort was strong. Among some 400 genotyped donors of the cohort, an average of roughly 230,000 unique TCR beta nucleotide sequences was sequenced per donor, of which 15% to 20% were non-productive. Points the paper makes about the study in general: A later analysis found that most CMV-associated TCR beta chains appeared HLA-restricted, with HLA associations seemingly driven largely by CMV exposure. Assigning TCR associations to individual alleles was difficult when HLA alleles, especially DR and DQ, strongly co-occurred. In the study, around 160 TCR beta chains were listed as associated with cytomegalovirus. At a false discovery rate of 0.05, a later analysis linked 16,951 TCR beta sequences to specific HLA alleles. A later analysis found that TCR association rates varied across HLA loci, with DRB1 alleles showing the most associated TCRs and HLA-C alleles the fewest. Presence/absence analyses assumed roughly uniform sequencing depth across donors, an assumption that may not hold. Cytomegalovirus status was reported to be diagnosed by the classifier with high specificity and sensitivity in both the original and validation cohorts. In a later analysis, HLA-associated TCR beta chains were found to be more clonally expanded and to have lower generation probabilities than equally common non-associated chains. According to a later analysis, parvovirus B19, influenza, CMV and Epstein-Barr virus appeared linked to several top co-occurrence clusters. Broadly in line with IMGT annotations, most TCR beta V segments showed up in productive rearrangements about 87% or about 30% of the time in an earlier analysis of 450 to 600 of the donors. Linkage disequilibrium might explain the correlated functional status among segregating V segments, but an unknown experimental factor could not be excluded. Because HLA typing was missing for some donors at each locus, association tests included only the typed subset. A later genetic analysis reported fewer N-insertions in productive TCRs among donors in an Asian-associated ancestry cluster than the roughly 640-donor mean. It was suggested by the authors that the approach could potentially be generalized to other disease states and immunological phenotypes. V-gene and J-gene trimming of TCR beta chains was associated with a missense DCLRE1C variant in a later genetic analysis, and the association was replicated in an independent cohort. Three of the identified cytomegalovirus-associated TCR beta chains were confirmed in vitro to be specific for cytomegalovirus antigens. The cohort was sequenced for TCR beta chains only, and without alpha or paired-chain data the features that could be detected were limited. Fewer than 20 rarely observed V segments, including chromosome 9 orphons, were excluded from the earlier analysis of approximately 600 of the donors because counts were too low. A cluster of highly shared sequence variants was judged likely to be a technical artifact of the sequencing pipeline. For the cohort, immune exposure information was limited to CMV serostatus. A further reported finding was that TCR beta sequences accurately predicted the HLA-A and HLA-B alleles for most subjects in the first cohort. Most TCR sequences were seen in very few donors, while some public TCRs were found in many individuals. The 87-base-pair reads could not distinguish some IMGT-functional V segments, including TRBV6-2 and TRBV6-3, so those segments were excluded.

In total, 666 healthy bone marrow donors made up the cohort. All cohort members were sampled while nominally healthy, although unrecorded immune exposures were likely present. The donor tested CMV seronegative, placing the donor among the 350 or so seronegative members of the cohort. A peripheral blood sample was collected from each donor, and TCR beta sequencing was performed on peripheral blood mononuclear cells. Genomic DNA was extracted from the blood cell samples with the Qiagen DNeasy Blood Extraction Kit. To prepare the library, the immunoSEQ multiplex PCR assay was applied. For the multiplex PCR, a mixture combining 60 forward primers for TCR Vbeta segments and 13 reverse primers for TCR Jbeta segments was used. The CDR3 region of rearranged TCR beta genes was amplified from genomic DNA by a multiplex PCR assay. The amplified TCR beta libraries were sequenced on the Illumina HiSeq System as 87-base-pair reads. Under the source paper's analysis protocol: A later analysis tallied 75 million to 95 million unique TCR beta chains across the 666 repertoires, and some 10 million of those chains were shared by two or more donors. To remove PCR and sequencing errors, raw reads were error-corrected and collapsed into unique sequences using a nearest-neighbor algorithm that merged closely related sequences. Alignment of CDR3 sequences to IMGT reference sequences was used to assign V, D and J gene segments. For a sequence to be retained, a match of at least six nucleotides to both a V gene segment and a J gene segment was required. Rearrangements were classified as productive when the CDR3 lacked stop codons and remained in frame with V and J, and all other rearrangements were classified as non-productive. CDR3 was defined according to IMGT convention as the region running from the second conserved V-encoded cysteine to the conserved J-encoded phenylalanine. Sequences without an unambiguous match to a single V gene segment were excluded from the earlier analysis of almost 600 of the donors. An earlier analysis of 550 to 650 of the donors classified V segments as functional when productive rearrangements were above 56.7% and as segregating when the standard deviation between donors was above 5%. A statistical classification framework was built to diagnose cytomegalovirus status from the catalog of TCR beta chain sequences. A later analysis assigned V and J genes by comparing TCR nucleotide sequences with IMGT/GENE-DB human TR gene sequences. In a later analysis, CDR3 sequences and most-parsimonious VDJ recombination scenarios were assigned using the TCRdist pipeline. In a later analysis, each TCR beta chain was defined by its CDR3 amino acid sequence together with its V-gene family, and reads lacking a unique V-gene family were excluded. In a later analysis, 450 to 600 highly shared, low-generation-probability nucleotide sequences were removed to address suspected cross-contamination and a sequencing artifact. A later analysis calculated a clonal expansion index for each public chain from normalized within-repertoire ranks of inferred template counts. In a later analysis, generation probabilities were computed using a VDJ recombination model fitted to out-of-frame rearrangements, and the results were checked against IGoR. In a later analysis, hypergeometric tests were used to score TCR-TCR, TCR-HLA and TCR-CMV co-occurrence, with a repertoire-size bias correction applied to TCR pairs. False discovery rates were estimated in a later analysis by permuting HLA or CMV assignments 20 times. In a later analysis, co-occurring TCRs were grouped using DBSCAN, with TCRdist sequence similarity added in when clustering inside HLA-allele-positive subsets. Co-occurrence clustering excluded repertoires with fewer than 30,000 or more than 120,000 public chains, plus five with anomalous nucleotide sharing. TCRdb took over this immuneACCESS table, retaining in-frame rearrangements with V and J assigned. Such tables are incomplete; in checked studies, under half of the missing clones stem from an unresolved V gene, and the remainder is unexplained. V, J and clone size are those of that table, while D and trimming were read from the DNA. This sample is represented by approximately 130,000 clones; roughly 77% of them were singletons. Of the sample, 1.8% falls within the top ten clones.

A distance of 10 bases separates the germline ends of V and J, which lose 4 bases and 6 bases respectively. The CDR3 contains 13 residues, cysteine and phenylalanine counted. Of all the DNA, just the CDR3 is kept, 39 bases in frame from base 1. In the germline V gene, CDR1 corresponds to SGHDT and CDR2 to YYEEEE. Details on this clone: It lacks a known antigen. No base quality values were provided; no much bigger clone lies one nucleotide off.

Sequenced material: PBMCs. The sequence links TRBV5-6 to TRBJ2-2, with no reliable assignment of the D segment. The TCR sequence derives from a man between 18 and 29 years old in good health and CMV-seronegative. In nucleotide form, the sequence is TGTGCCAGCAGCCTGGGCAGGTCCGGGGAGCTGTTTTTT. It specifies CASSLGRSGELFF.